The clone carrying this T cell receptor (beta chain) occurred a few times. No antigen is known for it. These data come from a study of response to subunit inactivated influenza vaccine. Study findings and constraints: The authors proposed limited new T cell recruitment per seasonal influenza vaccination.

TCRdb passed the RT-PCR reads through MiXCR, listing each CDR3 protein once. The data contain about 610,000 distinct CDR3 sequences, around 15% of them singletons. Trimming removed 1 base from V and 10 bases from J, with 10 bases in between. Germline-derived CDR1 and CDR2 are LGHDT and YNNKEL (reference sequence). CDR3 length equals 12 residues. This TCR derives from a man aged 45 to 65 who received an inactivated influenza vaccine. The chain joins TRBV3-1 to TRBJ1-1; no clear D. The specimen comprised PBMCs from blood, sampled 11 to 12 days after vaccination. CDR3 nucleotides: TGTGCCAGCAGCCAAGCTGGGCCCGGAGCTTTCTTT. Translated: CASSQAGPGAFF.